One sample yielded the 6 T cell receptor beta chains listed below, sequenced in a study of vaccination effects on CD4 cells after COVID-19. Their recognized antigens are unknown. TCRdb's table, derived via immunoSEQ multiplex PCR, lists solely in-frame clones and lacks some. The sample records about 76,000 clones, about 74% being singletons. Following an approximately ten-day culture, CD4+ T cells were purified. The sample in question was CD4+ T cells from PBMCs cultured without peptide, obtained before COVID-19 vaccination. Receptors were obtained from a human donor who received a COVID-19 vaccine.

This rearrangement joins TRBV3-1 (or the pseudogene TRBV3-2) to TRBJ1-2, with 8 bases aligning to TRBD1. Germline values: CDR1 LGHDT, CDR2 YNNKEL (reference sequence). Trimming removed 0 bases from V and 8 bases from J; junction bases left unmatched: 8. The CDR3 loop spans 15 amino acids. This chain's CDR3 is CASSQEGQANGGYTF. The CDR3 bases are TGTGCCAGCAGCCAAGAGGGACAGGCGAATGGAGGCTACACCTTC.

The chain employs TRBV5-1 and TRBJ1-1; 7 bases are shared with TRBD1. The CDR3 length is 14 residues. Germline V gene lookup returns CDR1 SGHRS and CDR2 YFSETQ. The J segment lost 5 bases and the V segment lost 1 base, leaving 5 bases of the junction unmatched. The CDR3 here is CASSLMVTGTEAFF. CDR3 in DNA: TGCGCCAGCAGCTTGATGGTGACAGGGACTGAAGCTTTCTTT.

The gene calls are TRBV5-8 and TRBJ2-3; tentatively, D is TRBD2 (6 bases). This CDR3 has 16 residues. V lost 0 bases to trimming and J lost 6 bases, with 17 bases between them. In germline, CDR1 is SGHTS, CDR2 YDEGEE. The DNA for the CDR3 is TGTGCCAGCAGCTTGGTTCGGGGCGGGGAGTTGGATACGCAGTATTTT. Residues: CASSLVRGGELDTQYF. The entire variable domain, with the rest obtained from reference TRBV5-8 and TRBJ2-3, is as follows: EAGVTQSPTHLIKTRGQQATLRCSPISGHTSVYWYQQALGLGLQFLLWYDEGEERNRGNFPPRFSGRQFPNYSSELNVNALELEDSALYLCASSLVRGGELDTQYFGPGTRLTVL.

The rearrangement joins TRBV25-1 to TRBJ2-2; D uncertain. Germline-derived CDR1 and CDR2 are MGHDK and SYGVNS. Trimming took off 3 bases at V and 0 bases at J, with 8 bases between the two ends. CDR3 length: 15 amino acids. CDR3 in DNA: TGTGCCAGCAGTGATCTACGAGCGAACACCGGGGAGCTGTTTTTT. Residues: CASSDLRANTGELFF.

V usage is TRBV2 and J usage is TRBJ2-5; unclear D gene. Germline V gene sequence: CDR1 SNHLY, CDR2 FYNNEI. V was clipped by 4 bases and J by 5 bases, with 11 bases between them. This CDR3 has 13 residues. The CDR3 here is CASSGQLGETQYF. The CDR3 DNA reads TGTGCCAGCAGTGGCCAGCTCGGGGAGACCCAGTACTTC.

The chain has TRBV5-1 and TRBJ1-1; the match to TRBD1 covers 9 bases. The CDR3 is 14 residues long. V trimming: 4 bases; J trimming: 4 bases; junction bases outside the gene matches: 5. The germline V gene encodes CDR1 SGHRS and CDR2 YFSETQ. The CDR3 reads CASSADRGSTEAFF. The CDR3 DNA reads as TGCGCCAGCAGCGCCGACAGGGGGAGCACTGAAGCTTTCTTT.